What follows are 27 T cell receptor beta chains derived from one specimen sequenced in a study of blood T cell repertoires in COVID-19. Repertoires were generated with immunoSEQ multiplex PCR, while TCRdb's copy carries only in-frame clones and drops some. This table has approximately 320,000 clones, approximately 88% appearing once. Input material: PBMCs or T cells enriched from blood (not recorded which). All receptors derive from a young woman who had recovered from COVID-19.

V is TRBV27 and J is TRBJ1-2, with 9 bases aligning to TRBD1. Unmatched junction bases numbered 3, after V lost 3 bases and J lost 4 bases. The germline V gene has CDR1 MNHEY and CDR2 SMNVEV (reference sequence). The CDR3 sequence is 14 residues long. CDR3 DNA sequence: TGTGCCAGCAGTTTTCGGGACAGGGCCTATGGCTACACCTTC. Translating gives CASSFRDRAYGYTF.

The chain recombines TRBV4-2 with TRBJ2-2; D is perhaps TRBD2 (5 bases). The V end lost 0 bases, the J end lost 0 bases, and 11 bases lay between the germline ends. The CDR3 sequence is 17 residues long. The germline V gene has CDR1 LGHNA and CDR2 YNFKEQ. The CDR3 protein is CASSQDMRAANTGELFF. CDR3 nucleotides: TGTGCCAGCAGCCAAGATATGAGGGCGGCGAACACCGGGGAGCTGTTTTTT.

The chain employs TRBV27 and TRBJ1-1; 7 bases line up with TRBD1. Germline CDR1 is MNHEY and CDR2 is SMNVEV (reference sequence). J was trimmed by 3 bases and V by 6 bases; bases with no gene match: 4. The CDR3 contains 13 residues. CDR3 DNA: TGTGCCAGCAGGCTAGACAGGGACACTGAAGCTTTCTTT. Protein: CASRLDRDTEAFF.

The chain has TRBV10-3 and TRBJ1-2; 12 bases agree with TRBD1. Germline CDR1 reads ENHRY; CDR2 reads SYGVKD. V lost 4 bases to trimming and J lost 8 bases; unmatched junction nucleotides: 2. The CDR3 has 13 amino acids. The CDR3 region is CAISGGQGAGYTF. The CDR3 nucleotides are TGTGCCATCAGTGGGGGACAGGGGGCCGGCTACACCTTC.

V usage is TRBV28 and J usage is TRBJ1-6; 7 positions agree with TRBD1. This CDR3 is 16 amino acids long. Germline V gene data show CDR1 as MDHEN and CDR2 as SYDVKM. J gave up 4 bases and V 2 bases, and 5 bases lay outside the gene matches. As DNA, the CDR3 is TGTGCCAGCAGTTTAGAGGGGGCGTTGTATAATTCACCCCTCCACTTT. Its translation is CASSLEGALYNSPLHF. Looking up the rest from reference TRBV28 and TRBJ1-6 gives the full variable domain: DVKVTQSSRYLVKRTGEKVFLECVQDMDHENMFWYRQDPGLGLRLIYFSYDVKMKEKGDIPEGYSVSREKKERFSLILESASTNQTSMYLCASSLEGALYNSPLHFGNGTRLTVT.

The chain uses TRBV18 and TRBJ1-1, with 8 bases identical to TRBD1. Germline V gene sequence: CDR1 KGHSH, CDR2 LQKENI. CDR3 size: 15 residues. The J segment lost 5 bases and the V segment lost 1 base, leaving 6 bases of the junction unmatched. As DNA, the CDR3 is TGTGCCAGCTCACCACGGACAGGGAAAGATACTGAAGCTTTCTTT. Translated: CASSPRTGKDTEAFF.

This clone was observed a few times. The gene calls are TRBV6-5 and TRBJ2-1; tentative D call: TRBD2 (5 bases). Germline CDR1 reads MNHEY; CDR2 reads SVGAGI. This CDR3 contains 16 residues. Trimming shortened V by 2 bases and J by 0 bases, and 11 bases separated the two germline ends. The CDR3 sequence is CASSYLLGSSYNEQFF. CDR3 in DNA: TGTGCCAGCAGTTACCTTCTAGGGAGCTCCTACAATGAGCAGTTCTTC.

This sequence joins TRBV3-1 (or the pseudogene TRBV3-2) and TRBJ1-1; TRBD1 is a possible D gene (5 bases). CDR3 length: 16 amino acids. V was shortened by 1 base and J by 1 base, with 13 bases between the two germline ends. Germline CDR1 reads LGHDT; CDR2 reads YNNKEL (reference sequence). The CDR3 sequence is CASSQGPGQGNTEAFF. The CDR3 nucleotides are TGTGCCAGCAGCCAAGGGCCAGGGCAAGGGAACACTGAAGCTTTCTTT.

This chain links TRBV3-1 (or the pseudogene TRBV3-2) with TRBJ1-6; D uncertain. Trimming removed 3 bases from V and 12 bases from J, with 15 bases in between. The CDR3 is 14 residues long. Germline V gene sequence: CDR1 LGHDT, CDR2 YNNKEL (reference sequence). The CDR3 sequence: CASSHYGQEGPLHF. DNA of the CDR3: TGTGCCAGCAGCCATTATGGGCAGGAAGGACCCCTCCACTTT.

The gene calls are TRBV5-1 and TRBJ1-1; D gene uncertain. Germline loops: CDR1 SGHRS, CDR2 YFSETQ. Trimming pared 1 base from V and 1 base from J, leaving 8 bases between. The CDR3 has 14 residues. The CDR3 region is CASSLIGGNTEAFF. CDR3 DNA sequence: TGCGCCAGCAGCTTGATCGGTGGGAACACTGAAGCTTTCTTT.

This chain uses TRBV7-9 with TRBJ2-7; 10 bases line up with TRBD2. CDR1 is SEHNR, CDR2 FQNEAQ, per germline (reference sequence). CDR3 length: 16 amino acids. With 5 bases clipped from V and 10 bases from J, the junction kept 17 bases outside the gene matches. The CDR3: CASSDLAGDHRITQYF. As DNA, the CDR3 is TGTGCCAGCAGCGACCTAGCGGGAGATCACAGAATCACACAGTACTTC.

The V and J genes are TRBV3-1 (or the pseudogene TRBV3-2) and TRBJ2-6; 7 nucleotides agree with TRBD2. The CDR3 has 18 amino acids. Per germline, CDR1 LGHDT and CDR2 YNNKEL (reference sequence). After removal of 1 base from V and 2 bases from J, the junction contained 8 bases not matched to a gene. The CDR3 sequence: CASSQVVWEGPGANVLTF. The DNA of the CDR3 is TGTGCCAGCAGCCAAGTCGTCTGGGAGGGCCCTGGGGCCAACGTCCTGACTTTC.

The chain combines TRBV7-2 with TRBJ2-3; 8 nucleotides line up with TRBD2. The germline V gene encodes CDR1 SGHTA and CDR2 FQGNSA. The ends lost 7 bases at V and 6 bases at J; junction bases unmatched: 15. The CDR3 has 16 residues. The CDR3 is CASTPVGRGGLDTQYF. Here the CDR3 DNA reads TGTGCCAGCACCCCCGTGGGACGGGGGGGCCTGGATACGCAGTATTTT. The full variable domain, its missing parts supplied by reference TRBV7-2 and TRBJ2-3, is GAGVSQSPSNKVTEKGKDVELRCDPISGHTALYWYRQSLGQGLEFLIYFQGNSAPDKSGLPSDRFSAERTGGSVSTLTIQRTQQEDSAVYLCASTPVGRGGLDTQYFGPGTRLTVL.

The V gene is TRBV9, the J gene TRBJ2-1; 8 bases agree with TRBD2. J lost 0 bases, V lost 0 bases, and 5 bases had no gene match. This CDR3 has 17 residues. Germline CDR1 reads SGDLS; CDR2 reads YYNGEE. The CDR3 spells CASSVGSSGLSYNEQFF. The CDR3 region has the DNA TGTGCCAGCAGCGTAGGTTCTAGCGGGCTCTCCTACAATGAGCAGTTCTTC.

This clone came up a few times. The same CDR3 can be traced to other DNA sequences in this sample. CDR3 sequence: CASSLLLYGYTF. The DNA for the CDR3 is TGTGCCAGCAGTTTACTCCTCTATGGCTACACCTTC. The chain couples TRBV28 to TRBJ1-2; D is unresolved. This CDR3 has 12 residues. Germline-derived CDR1 and CDR2 are MDHEN and SYDVKM. Trimming took off 2 bases at V and 4 bases at J, with 5 bases between the two ends.

The chain is built from TRBV7-3 and TRBJ2-5, with D tentatively TRBD1 (5 bases). CDR1 is SGHTA and CDR2 is FQGTGA in the germline V gene. The length of the CDR3 is 14 residues. The germline V and J ends were trimmed by 2 bases and 2 bases, with 9 bases remaining between them. The CDR3 region is CASSLLGVQETQYF. CDR3 bases: TGTGCCAGCAGCTTACTAGGGGTACAAGAGACCCAGTACTTC.

This clone was observed once. This chain joins TRBV27 and TRBJ1-1; 8 bases are a match to TRBD1. There are 14 residues in the CDR3. Germline loops: CDR1 MNHEY, CDR2 SMNVEV (reference sequence). Trimming at V came to 5 bases and at J to 3 bases, leaving 5 bases not matched to a gene. The chain's CDR3 is CASSLLQGDTEAFF. The CDR3 DNA sequence: TGTGCCAGCAGTCTACTACAGGGGGACACTGAAGCTTTCTTT.

V and J are TRBV9 and TRBJ2-1, with TRBD2 matching 10 bases. This CDR3 spans 14 amino acids. V lost 3 bases to trimming and J lost 4 bases; unmatched junction nucleotides: 1. Germline V lookup: CDR1 SGDLS, CDR2 YYNGEE. The CDR3 here is CASSGTSGYNEQFF. The CDR3, as DNA: TGTGCCAGCAGCGGGACTAGCGGATACAATGAGCAGTTCTTC. Full variable domain (remainder filled in from reference TRBV9 and TRBJ2-1): DSGVTQTPKHLITATGQRVTLRCSPRSGDLSVYWYQQSLDQGLQFLIQYYNGEERAKGNILERFSAQQFPDLHSELNLSSLELGDSALYFCASSGTSGYNEQFFGPGTRLTVL.

This chain connects TRBV20-1 to TRBJ1-5; 8 bases agree with TRBD1. Unmatched junction bases numbered 8, after V lost 3 bases and J lost 7 bases. The CDR3 is 14 residues long. Germline V gene data show CDR1 as DFQATT and CDR2 as SNEGSKA (reference sequence). The CDR3 sequence: CSASGRDRRQPQHF. The DNA of the CDR3 is TGCAGTGCTAGTGGCCGGGACAGGAGGCAGCCCCAGCATTTT.

The chain employs TRBV19 and TRBJ1-1, with D possibly matching TRBD1 (5 bases). The germline V and J ends were trimmed by 0 bases and 0 bases, with 11 bases remaining between them. Germline loops: CDR1 LNHDA, CDR2 SQIVND (reference sequence). The length of the CDR3 is 16 residues. This chain's CDR3 is CASSIDRVRVNTEAFF. CDR3 coding DNA: TGTGCCAGTAGTATAGATCGCGTCAGGGTGAACACTGAAGCTTTCTTT.

The rearrangement joins TRBV28 to TRBJ1-2; TRBD1 matches at 7 bases. CDR3 length: 16 amino acids. The V gene end was trimmed by 5 bases and the J gene end by 4 bases; junction bases not matched to a gene: 13. Per the germline V gene, CDR1 is MDHEN and CDR2 is SYDVKM. CDR3: CASSQAGTETLYGYTF. The CDR3 nucleotides read TGTGCCAGCAGTCAAGCCGGGACAGAGACCCTCTATGGCTACACCTTC.

The chain links TRBV6-5 to TRBJ1-3; the D is unclear. V lost 5 bases, J lost 4 bases, and 15 bases lay in between. Germline assignment: CDR1 MNHEY and CDR2 SVGAGI. The length of the CDR3 is 15 residues. The CDR3: CASSPGVHGGNTIYF. The CDR3 coding sequence is TGTGCCAGCAGTCCCGGAGTCCACGGCGGAAACACCATATATTTT.

V and J are TRBV6-5 and TRBJ1-2; 8 positions agree with TRBD1. Germline CDR1 reads MNHEY; CDR2 reads SVGAGI. Trimming took 6 bases from V and 8 from J; bases not matched to a gene: 5. The CDR3 has 12 amino acids. The CDR3 loop is CASSRQGWGYTF. The DNA of the CDR3 is TGTGCCAGCAGCCGACAGGGGTGGGGCTACACCTTC.

J is TRBJ2-7 and V is TRBV5-1, with TRBD2 identical over 8 bases. The CDR3 loop spans 17 amino acids. CDR1 SGHRS and CDR2 YFSETQ come from the germline V gene. The J segment lost 3 bases and the V segment lost 1 base, leaving 12 bases of the junction unmatched. CDR3 in amino acids: CASSLRASAGAFYEQYF. CDR3 bases: TGCGCCAGCAGCTTGAGGGCGTCAGCGGGAGCCTTCTACGAGCAGTACTTC.

This chain links TRBV3-1 (or the pseudogene TRBV3-2) with TRBJ1-4, with D perhaps TRBD1 (6 bases). The CDR3 is 12 amino acids. Germline CDR1 LGHDT, CDR2 YNNKEL (reference sequence). The V gene lost 4 bases and the J gene lost 8 bases, with 8 bases spanning the gap. This chain's CDR3 is CASSRQEEKLFF. CDR3 in DNA: TGTGCCAGCAGCCGACAGGAGGAAAAACTGTTTTTT.

The chain links TRBV5-4 to TRBJ2-3; 9 nucleotides agree with TRBD2. The germline gives CDR1 SGHNT, CDR2 YYREEE (reference sequence). The CDR3 totals 15 residues. Germline trimming cut 2 bases from V and 4 bases from J; bases unmatched to any gene: 5. The CDR3 DNA sequence: TGTGCCAGCAGCTTTAACAGACTAGCGGCAGATACGCAGTATTTT. Protein product: CASSFNRLAADTQYF.

The V call is TRBV15, the J call TRBJ2-6; D is possibly TRBD1 (6 bases). The CDR3 has 15 amino acids. Germline V gene sequence: CDR1 LNHNV, CDR2 YYDKDF (reference sequence). Trimming cost V 3 bases and J 2 bases, with 8 bases left between them. The CDR3 nucleotides are TGTGCCACCAGCAGGCCAGGGGCTGGGGCCAACGTCCTGACTTTC. Encoded protein: CATSRPGAGANVLTF.